The 13 T cell receptor beta chains presented below share a single source sample, sequenced in a study of Tregs in tolerant kidney transplant recipients. Libraries were prepared by immunoSEQ multiplex PCR; TCRdb keeps only in-frame clonotypes and omits some of them. The sample includes about 6,300 clones. Mixed chimerism was transient after nonmyeloablative marrow transplants from related graft donors. The sequencing used CD4+ T cells from blood (PBMCs), collected 6 months after the transplant. The receptors originated from a human patient who received a combined kidney and bone marrow transplant. Some T cells may be provided by the graft donor.

As for this clone: The read stops 3 residues short of the end of the CDR3; the missing end is completed from the germline J gene. J is TRBJ1-5 and V is TRBV19; 7 bases line up with TRBD1. The V and J ends lost 5 bases and 5 bases, in that order; junction bases with no gene match: 12. Germline V gives CDR1 LNHDA, CDR2 SQIVND (reference sequence). This CDR3 contains 16 residues. CDR3 DNA (partial): TGTGCCAGTAGTCCTAAGGGGGACAGCGGGCATCAGCCC. Amino acid sequence: CASSPKGDSGHQP. The complete CDR3 reads CASSPKGDSGHQPQHF.

About this clone itself: The sequenced fragment ends 3 residues before the CDR3 boundary, so the rest is inferred from the germline J gene. The chain uses TRBV2 and TRBJ2-1; 11 nucleotides match TRBD2. This CDR3 contains 13 residues. CDR1 is SNHLY, CDR2 FYNNEI, per germline. V trimming: 5 bases; J trimming: 9 bases; junction bases outside the gene matches: 3. The part of the CDR3 DNA that was read is TGTGCCAGCAGTCGTAGCGGGAGGGGTGAG. Its translation: CASSRSGRGE. The full-length CDR3 reads as CASSRSGRGEQFF.

This clone registers medium-sized by frequency. Sequencing ends 3 residues short of the CDR3 end; the germline J gene provides the rest. The chain has TRBV19 and TRBJ1-3; D remains ambiguous. Germline-derived CDR1 and CDR2 are LNHDA and SQIVND (reference sequence). The CDR3 loop spans 14 amino acids. The germline V and J ends were trimmed by 2 bases and 0 bases, with 5 bases remaining between them. The chain's CDR3 is CASSIQFSGNTIYF. The part of the CDR3 DNA that was read is TGTGCCAGTAGTATACAGTTCTCTGGAAACACC.

Turning to this clone: The read gets to within 3 residues of the CDR3 end, and the germline J gene fills in the rest. The V gene is TRBV2, the J gene TRBJ2-1, with 8 nucleotides matching TRBD2. The CDR3 is 14 amino acids. V lost 7 bases and J lost 7; bases outside the gene matches: 9. Germline lookup yields CDR1 SNHLY and CDR2 FYNNEI. The DNA read from the CDR3 is TGTGCCAGCACCGAGAGCGGGAGTGGGAATGAG. It encodes CASTESGSGNE. The entire CDR3 protein reads CASTESGSGNEQFF.

This clone is identified as medium-sized from frequency. The DNA ends 3 residues before the CDR3 does, and the rest of the CDR3 is filled in from the germline J gene. The rearrangement uses TRBV20-1 and TRBJ2-3; weak D call: TRBD2 (5 bases). The CDR3 runs to 13 residues. V was pared by 8 bases and J by 4 bases, with 16 bases between. From germline, CDR1 is DFQATT and CDR2 SNEGSKA (reference sequence). The CDR3 protein is CSSSAHLADTQYF. CDR3 DNA, as far as it was read: TGCAGTAGTAGCGCCCATCTCGCAGATACG.

As for this clone: The read gets to within 3 residues of the CDR3 end, and the germline J gene fills in the rest. The rearrangement links TRBV4-1 to TRBJ2-5; TRBD2 might be the D (6 bases). V lost 6 bases and J lost 5, with 16 bases in between. Germline values: CDR1 MGHRA, CDR2 YSYEKL. CDR3 length equals 14 residues. The part of the CDR3 DNA that was read is TGCGCCAGCAGTTTAGACCGGGGGAGGGAGACC. Its translation is CASSLDRGRET. The whole CDR3 sequence is CASSLDRGRETQYF.

This clone registers medium-sized by frequency. The read ends 3 residues before the CDR3 terminus; that terminus is restored from the germline J gene. The chain carries TRBV18 and TRBJ2-2, with 8 bases that match TRBD1. This CDR3 has 15 amino acids. J lost 1 base, V lost 2 bases, and 0 bases had no gene match. From germline, CDR1 is KGHSH and CDR2 LQKENI. This CDR3 is CASSPGQGNTGELFF. CDR3 DNA, as far as it was read: TGTGCCAGCTCACCAGGACAGGGGAACACCGGGGAG.

Comment on this clone: The read gets to within 3 residues of the CDR3 end, and the germline J gene fills in the rest. The rearrangement links TRBV7-2 to TRBJ2-3, with a tentative D call TRBD2 (6 bases). From germline, CDR1 is SGHTA and CDR2 FQGNSA. CDR3 length: 12 residues. The CDR3 loop reads CASSLGAGTQYF. CDR3 DNA (partial): TGTGCCAGCAGCTTAGGAGCGGGCACG.

The CDR3 DNA, read in part, is TGTGCCAGCAGCCGCGGTGCGGGAGAGACC. Translation: CASSRGAGET. The complete CDR3 sequence is CASSRGAGETQYF. The chain recombines TRBV14 with TRBJ2-5, with D perhaps matching TRBD2 (5 bases). The read gets to within 3 residues of the CDR3 end, and the germline J gene fills in the rest. This CDR3 is built from 13 residues. V was pared by 4 bases and J by 4 bases, with 10 bases between. The germline V gene encodes CDR1 SGHDN and CDR2 FVKESK.

A note on this clone: The read is 3 residues too short to cover the CDR3 end, so that end is filled in from the germline J gene. The V gene is TRBV24-1, the J gene TRBJ2-5, with D possibly called TRBD1 or TRBD2 (5 bases each). Per germline, CDR1 KGHDR and CDR2 SFDVKD. This CDR3 spans 15 amino acids. Trimming pared 4 bases from V and 3 bases from J, leaving 14 bases between. The part of the CDR3 DNA that was read is TGTGCCACCAGTGAGAGGGGATCCCCAGAAGAGACC. Translating gives CATSERGSPEET. The CDR3 in full is CATSERGSPEETQYF.

A note on this clone: Read sequence stops 3 residues before the CDR3 end, and the germline J gene provides the missing end. This rearrangement joins TRBV30 to TRBJ1-6, with a tentative D call TRBD1 (5 bases). The germline V gene encodes CDR1 GTSNPN and CDR2 SVGIG (reference sequence). This CDR3 is built from 12 residues. Trimming removed 4 bases from V and 8 bases from J, with 9 bases in between. The CDR3 DNA, read in part, is TGTGCCTGGAAAGACAGCCATTCACCC. It yields the protein CAWKDSHSP. From start to end, the CDR3 is CAWKDSHSPLHF.

Concerning this clone: Sequencing ends 3 residues short of the CDR3 end; the germline J gene provides the rest. This sequence joins TRBV20-1 and TRBJ2-4; 9 nucleotides match TRBD2. The length of the CDR3 is 14 residues. CDR1 is DFQATT and CDR2 is SNEGSKA in the germline V gene (reference sequence). The CDR3 loop is CSARSGLAGLIQYF. CDR3 bases read: TGCAGTGCTAGATCCGGGCTAGCGGGATTAATT.

About this clone: The DNA ends 3 residues before the CDR3 does, and the rest of the CDR3 is filled in from the germline J gene. The chain uses TRBV19 and TRBJ2-3, with D possibly being TRBD2 (6 bases). The V end was cut by 3 bases, the J end by 5 bases, with 15 bases between. Germline assignment: CDR1 LNHDA and CDR2 SQIVND (reference sequence). The CDR3 consists of 15 residues. The DNA read from the CDR3 is TGTGCCAGTAGTATGGAGGGTTCGAGTGGAGATACG. Translating gives CASSMEGSSGDT. The entire CDR3 protein is CASSMEGSSGDTQYF.